This T cell receptor beta chain was captured in a study of shared clonotypes between healthy human individuals. TCRdb's copy holds only in-frame clones and misses some; the assay was immunoSEQ multiplex PCR. Counted here are about 770,000 clones, 72% occurring once; the ten biggest clones make up more than 1.5%. CDR1 is LNHDA, CDR2 SQIVND, per germline (reference sequence). The CDR3 runs 16 residues. V gave up 3 bases and J gave up 2 bases; unmatched junction bases: 5. The sample taken for sequencing was memory CD4+ T cells sorted from blood. Regarding subset: CD45RA-negative fraction. The clonotype originates from a woman aged 30 to 39 in good health. The rearrangement links TRBV19 to TRBJ1-5; TRBD1 matches at 9 bases. The CDR3, as DNA: TGTGCCAGTAGTATTCGACAGGGGGATGGCAATCAGCCCCAGCATTTT. Translating it yields CASSIRQGDGNQPQHF. The entire variable domain, with the rest obtained from reference TRBV19 and TRBJ1-5, is as follows: DGGITQSPKYLFRKEGQNVTLSCEQNLNHDAMYWYRQDPGQGLRLIYYSQIVNDFQKGDIAEGYSVSREKKESFPLTVTSAQKNPTAFYLCASSIRQGDGNQPQHFGDGTRLSIL.